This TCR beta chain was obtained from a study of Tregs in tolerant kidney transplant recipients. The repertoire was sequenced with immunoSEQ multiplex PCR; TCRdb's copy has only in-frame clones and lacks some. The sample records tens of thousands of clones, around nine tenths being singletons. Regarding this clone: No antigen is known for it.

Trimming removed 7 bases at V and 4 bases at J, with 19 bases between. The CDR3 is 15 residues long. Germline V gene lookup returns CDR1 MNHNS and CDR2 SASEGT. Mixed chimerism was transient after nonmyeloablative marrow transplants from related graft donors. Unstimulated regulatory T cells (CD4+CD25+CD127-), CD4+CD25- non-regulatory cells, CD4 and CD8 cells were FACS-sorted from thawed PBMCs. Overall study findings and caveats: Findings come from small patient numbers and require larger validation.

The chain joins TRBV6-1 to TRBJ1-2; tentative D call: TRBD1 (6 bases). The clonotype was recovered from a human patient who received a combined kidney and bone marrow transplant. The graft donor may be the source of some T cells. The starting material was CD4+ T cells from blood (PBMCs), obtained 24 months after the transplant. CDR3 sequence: CASKPSNEGVYGYTF. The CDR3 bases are TGTGCCAGCAAACCGTCTAACGAGGGGGTCTATGGCTACACCTTC.